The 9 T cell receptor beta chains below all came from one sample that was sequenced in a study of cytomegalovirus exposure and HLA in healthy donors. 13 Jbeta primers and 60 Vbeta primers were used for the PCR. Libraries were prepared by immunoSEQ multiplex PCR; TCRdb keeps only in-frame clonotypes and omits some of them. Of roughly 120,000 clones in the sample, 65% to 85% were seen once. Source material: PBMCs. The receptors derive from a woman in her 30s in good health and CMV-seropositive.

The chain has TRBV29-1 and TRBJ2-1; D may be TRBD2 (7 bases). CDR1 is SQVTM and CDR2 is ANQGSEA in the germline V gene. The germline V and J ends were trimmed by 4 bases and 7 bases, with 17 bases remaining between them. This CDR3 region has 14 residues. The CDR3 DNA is TGCAGCGTTGCCAATGGAGGGGGGGCTAATGAGCAGTTCTTC. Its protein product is CSVANGGGANEQFF.

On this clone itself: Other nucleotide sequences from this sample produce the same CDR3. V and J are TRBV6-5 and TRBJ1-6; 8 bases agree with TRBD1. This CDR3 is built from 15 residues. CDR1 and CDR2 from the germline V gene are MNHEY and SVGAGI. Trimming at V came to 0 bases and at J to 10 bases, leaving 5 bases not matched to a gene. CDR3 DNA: TGTGCCAGCAGTTACTCCGGACAGGGAGGCTCACCCCTCCACTTT. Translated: CASSYSGQGGSPLHF.

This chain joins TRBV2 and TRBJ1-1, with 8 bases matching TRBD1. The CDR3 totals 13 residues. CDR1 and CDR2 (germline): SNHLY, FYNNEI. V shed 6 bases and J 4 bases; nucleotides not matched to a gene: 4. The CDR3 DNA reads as TGTGCCAGCAGGGACAGGGTTGTCACTGAAGCTTTCTTT. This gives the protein CASRDRVVTEAFF.

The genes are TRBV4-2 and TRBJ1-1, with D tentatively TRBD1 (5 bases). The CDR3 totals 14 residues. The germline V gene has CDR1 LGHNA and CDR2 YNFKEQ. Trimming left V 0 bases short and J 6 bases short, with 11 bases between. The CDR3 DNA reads TGTGCCAGCAGCCAAGATACGGGGGTGGCTGAAGCTTTCTTT. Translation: CASSQDTGVAEAFF.

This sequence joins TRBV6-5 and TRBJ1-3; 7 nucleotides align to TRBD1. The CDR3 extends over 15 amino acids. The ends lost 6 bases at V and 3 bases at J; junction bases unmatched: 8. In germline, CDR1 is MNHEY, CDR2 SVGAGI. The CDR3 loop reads CASSLQGLNGNTIYF. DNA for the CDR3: TGTGCCAGCAGCCTACAGGGGCTAAATGGAAACACCATATATTTT.

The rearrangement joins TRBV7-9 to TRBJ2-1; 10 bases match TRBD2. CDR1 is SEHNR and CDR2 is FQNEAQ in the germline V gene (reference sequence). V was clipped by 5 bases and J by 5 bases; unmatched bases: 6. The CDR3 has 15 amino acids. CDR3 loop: CASSAAGGPNNEQFF. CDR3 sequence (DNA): TGTGCCAGCAGCGCAGCGGGGGGGCCCAACAATGAGCAGTTCTTC.

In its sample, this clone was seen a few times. The CDR3 sequence is CASSVWESGTEAFF. DNA of the CDR3: TGTGCCAGCAGTGTATGGGAGAGCGGGACTGAAGCTTTCTTT. The chain couples TRBV6-1 to TRBJ1-1; D is undetermined. Trimming took 4 bases from V and 5 from J, leaving 14 bases between them. The CDR3 is made up of 14 amino acids. In germline, CDR1 is MNHNS, CDR2 SASEGT.

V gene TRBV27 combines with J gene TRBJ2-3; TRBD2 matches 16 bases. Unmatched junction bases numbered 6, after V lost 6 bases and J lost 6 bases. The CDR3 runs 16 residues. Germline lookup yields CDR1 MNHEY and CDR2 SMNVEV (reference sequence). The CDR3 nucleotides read TGTGCCAGCAGGCCTTTGGGACTAGCGGGGGGGGATACGCAGTATTTT. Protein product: CASRPLGLAGGDTQYF.

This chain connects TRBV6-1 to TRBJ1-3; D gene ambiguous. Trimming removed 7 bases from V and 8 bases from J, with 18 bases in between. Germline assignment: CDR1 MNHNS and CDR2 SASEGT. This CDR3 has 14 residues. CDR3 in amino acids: CASTISRAQDTIYF. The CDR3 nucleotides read TGTGCCAGCACCATTTCGAGGGCGCAGGACACCATATATTTT.